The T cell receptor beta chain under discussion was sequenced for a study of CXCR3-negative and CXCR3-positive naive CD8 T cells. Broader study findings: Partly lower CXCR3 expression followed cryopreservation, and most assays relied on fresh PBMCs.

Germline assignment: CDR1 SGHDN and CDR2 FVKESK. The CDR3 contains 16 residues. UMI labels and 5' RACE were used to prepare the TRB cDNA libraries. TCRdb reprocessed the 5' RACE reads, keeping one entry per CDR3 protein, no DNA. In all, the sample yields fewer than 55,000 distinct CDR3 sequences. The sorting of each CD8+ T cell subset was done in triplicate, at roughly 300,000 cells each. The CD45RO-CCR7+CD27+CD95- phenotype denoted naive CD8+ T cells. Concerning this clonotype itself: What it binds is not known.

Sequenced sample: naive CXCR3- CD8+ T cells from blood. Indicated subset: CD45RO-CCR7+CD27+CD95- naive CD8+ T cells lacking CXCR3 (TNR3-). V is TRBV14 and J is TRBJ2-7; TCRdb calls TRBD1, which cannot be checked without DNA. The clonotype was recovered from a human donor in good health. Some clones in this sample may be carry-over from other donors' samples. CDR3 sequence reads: CASSQLTGTGSYEQYF.